This passage covers 18 T cell receptor beta chains from one sample sequenced in a study of monozygotic twins with inflammatory bowel disease. After re-calling the 5' RACE reads, TCRdb lists one entry per CDR3 protein, DNA absent. The specimen's table records about 330,000 distinct CDR3 sequences. Sequenced: blood. These receptors originate from a human donor with ulcerative colitis or Crohn's disease, or a healthy co-twin of an affected twin (not recorded which).

The gene calls are TRBV20-1 and TRBJ2-5. Germline V gives CDR1 DFQATT, CDR2 SNEGSKA (reference sequence). The CDR3 sequence is 11 residues long. The CDR3: CSTQWRETQYF.

This chain connects TRBV12-3 or TRBV12-4 to TRBJ1-4. The CDR3 is made up of 11 amino acids. The CDR3 sequence: CASSRDFILFF.

J is TRBJ2-5 and V is TRBV11-1; TCRdb selects TRBD1, and the lack of DNA leaves this call unchecked. This CDR3 spans 15 amino acids. Germline V lookup: CDR1 SGHAT, CDR2 FQDESV (reference sequence). CDR3: CASSLERGGQETQYF.

The chain recombines TRBV7-8 with TRBJ2-1; TCRdb's D call of TRBD2 is untestable without DNA. CDR1 is SGHVS and CDR2 is FQNEAQ in the germline V gene. This CDR3 contains 15 residues. CDR3 loop: CASSQLGLLYNEQFF.

This chain uses TRBV24-1 with TRBJ2-7; there is no DNA to check the TCRdb D call of TRBD1. The CDR3 spans 12 residues. CDR1 and CDR2 from the germline V gene are KGHDR and SFDVKD. This chain's CDR3 is CAASESRAEQYF.

The J gene is TRBJ1-3, the V gene TRBV5-1; TCRdb designates TRBD1, a call that cannot be tested without DNA. The CDR3 runs to 15 residues. Germline CDR1 is SGHRS and CDR2 is YFSETQ. The chain's CDR3 is CASREGGGTGNTIYF.

This chain connects TRBV13 to TRBJ2-7; TCRdb proposes TRBD2, but this gene call is untestable without DNA. This CDR3 comprises 14 residues. Germline loops: CDR1 PRHDT, CDR2 FYEKMQ (reference sequence). CDR3 loop: CASSIRTSGKEQYF.

This chain links TRBV3-1 with TRBJ2-1; without DNA, the TCRdb call of TRBD2 cannot be checked. The CDR3 consists of 16 residues. Germline V CDR1 and CDR2: LGHDT, YNNKEL (reference sequence). The CDR3 here is CASSLGLAGGWNEQFF.

The gene calls are TRBV5-1 and TRBJ1-6; there is no DNA to check the TCRdb D call of TRBD1. Germline V CDR1 and CDR2: SGHRS, YFSETQ. This CDR3 has 16 residues. The CDR3 loop is CASSLGTGRVNSPLHF.

The chain combines TRBV14 with TRBJ2-7; there is no DNA to check the TCRdb D call of TRBD1. The germline V gene has CDR1 SGHDN and CDR2 FVKESK. The CDR3 loop spans 14 amino acids. The CDR3 region is CASSLIWGANEQYF.

The V gene is TRBV14, the J gene TRBJ2-2; TCRdb lists TRBD1, though no DNA is available to test this call. Germline V gene sequence: CDR1 SGHDN, CDR2 FVKESK. The CDR3 spans 17 residues. CDR3 loop: CASSQGLTGYNTGELFF.

V is TRBV19 and J is TRBJ1-5. This CDR3 has 14 residues. The germline CDR1 and CDR2 sequences are LNHDA and SQIVND (reference sequence). The CDR3 region is CASSMPGLNQPQHF.

This chain links TRBV5-8 with TRBJ1-2; with no DNA, the TCRdb D assignment of TRBD1 cannot be verified. The CDR3 sequence is 15 residues long. Germline V gene data show CDR1 as SGHTS and CDR2 as YDEGEE. This chain's CDR3 is CASSLEQGAAYGYTF.

The chain is built from TRBV4-1 and TRBJ2-4; TCRdb's D gene call, TRBD2, goes unchecked for lack of DNA. Per the germline V gene, CDR1 is MGHRA and CDR2 is YSYEKL. The CDR3 consists of 16 residues. CDR3 protein: CASSSMGGRDGNIQYF.

The rearrangement links TRBV6-2 or TRBV6-3 to TRBJ2-3; no DNA is available, so the TRBD1 call from TCRdb remains unchecked. Germline CDR1 is MNHEY and CDR2 is SVGEGT. The CDR3 has 16 residues. The CDR3 reads CASIPGGTGDTDTQYF.

V is TRBV12-3 or TRBV12-4 and J is TRBJ2-2; with no DNA, the TCRdb D assignment of TRBD1 cannot be verified. This CDR3 contains 15 residues. The CDR3 here is CASSRLGTNTGELFF.

The chain recombines TRBV10-3 with TRBJ2-2; the TCRdb call, TRBD1, lacks DNA for checking. Germline V lookup: CDR1 ENHRY, CDR2 SYGVKD. The CDR3 length is 17 residues. The CDR3 spells CAITQGAEGYDTGELFF.

This sequence joins TRBV27 and TRBJ2-2; TCRdb's assignment of TRBD2 cannot be checked, as there is no DNA. Germline CDR1 is MNHEY and CDR2 is SMNVEV (reference sequence). The CDR3 contains 17 residues. This CDR3 reads CASSLPSGWPYTGELFF.